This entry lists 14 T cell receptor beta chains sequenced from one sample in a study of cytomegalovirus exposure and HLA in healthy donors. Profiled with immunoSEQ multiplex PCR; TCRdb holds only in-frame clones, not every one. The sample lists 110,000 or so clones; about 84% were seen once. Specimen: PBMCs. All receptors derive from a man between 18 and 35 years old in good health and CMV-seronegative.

The CDR3 spells CASSLTSNYGYTF. CDR3 bases: TGTGCCAGCAGTTTGACTTCTAACTATGGCTACACCTTC. The rearrangement joins TRBV27 to TRBJ1-2, with unresolved D. Between the trimmed V and J ends, which lost 3 bases and 0 bases, there was a span of 5 bases. There are 13 residues in the CDR3. Germline values: CDR1 MNHEY, CDR2 SMNVEV (reference sequence).

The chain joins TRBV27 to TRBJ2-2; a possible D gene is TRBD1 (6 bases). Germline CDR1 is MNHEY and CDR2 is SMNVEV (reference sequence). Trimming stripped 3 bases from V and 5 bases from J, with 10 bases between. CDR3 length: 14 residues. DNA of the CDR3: TGTGCCAGCAGTTTCACAGGGTTAACCGGGGAGCTGTTTTTT. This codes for CASSFTGLTGELFF.

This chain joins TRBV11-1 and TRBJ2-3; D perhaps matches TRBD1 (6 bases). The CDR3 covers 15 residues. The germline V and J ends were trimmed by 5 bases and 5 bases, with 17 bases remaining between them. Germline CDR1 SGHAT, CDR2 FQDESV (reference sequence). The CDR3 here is CASSPRGGSGDTQYF. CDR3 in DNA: TGTGCCAGCAGCCCCAGGGGCGGGTCGGGAGATACGCAGTATTTT.

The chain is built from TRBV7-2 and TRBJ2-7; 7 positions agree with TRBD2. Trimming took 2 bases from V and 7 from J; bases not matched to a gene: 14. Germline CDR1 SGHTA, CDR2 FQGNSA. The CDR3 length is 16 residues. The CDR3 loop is CASSLSGTIAMGEQYF. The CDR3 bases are TGTGCCAGCAGCTTATCCGGGACTATAGCTATGGGAGAGCAGTACTTC.

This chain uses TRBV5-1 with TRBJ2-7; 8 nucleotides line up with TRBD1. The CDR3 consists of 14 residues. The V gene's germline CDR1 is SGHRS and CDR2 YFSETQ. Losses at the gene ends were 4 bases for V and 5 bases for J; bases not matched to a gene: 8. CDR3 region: CASSLGQGRDEQYF. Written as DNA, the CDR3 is TGCGCCAGCAGCCTAGGACAGGGTCGAGACGAGCAGTACTTC.

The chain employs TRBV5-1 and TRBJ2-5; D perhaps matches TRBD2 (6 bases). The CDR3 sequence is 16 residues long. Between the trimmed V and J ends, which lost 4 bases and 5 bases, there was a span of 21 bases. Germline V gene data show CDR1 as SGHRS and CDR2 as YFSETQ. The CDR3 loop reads CASSVLAASGVETQYF. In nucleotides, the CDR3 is TGCGCCAGCAGCGTCTTAGCGGCCTCGGGGGTCGAGACCCAGTACTTC.

The CDR3 loop is CASSPVGPETQYF. The CDR3 DNA sequence: TGTGCCAGCTCACCGGTCGGTCCAGAGACCCAGTACTTC. The V call is TRBV18, the J call TRBJ2-5; no reliable D call. The V gene lost 3 bases and the J gene lost 4 bases, with 9 bases spanning the gap. The germline gives CDR1 KGHSH, CDR2 LQKENI. This CDR3 is built from 13 residues.

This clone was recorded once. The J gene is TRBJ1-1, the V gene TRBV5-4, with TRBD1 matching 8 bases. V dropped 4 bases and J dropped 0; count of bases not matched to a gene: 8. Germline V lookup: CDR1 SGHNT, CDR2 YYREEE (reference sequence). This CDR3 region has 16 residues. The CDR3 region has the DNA TGTGCCAGCAGCCGTGGACAGGGTGGTATGAACACTGAAGCTTTCTTT. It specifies CASSRGQGGMNTEAFF.

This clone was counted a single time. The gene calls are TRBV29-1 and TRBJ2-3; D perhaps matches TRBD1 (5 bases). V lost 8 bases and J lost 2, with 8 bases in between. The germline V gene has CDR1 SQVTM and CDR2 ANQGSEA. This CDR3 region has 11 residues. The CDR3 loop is CSHGATDTQYF. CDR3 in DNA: TGCAGCCATGGGGCCACAGATACGCAGTATTTT.

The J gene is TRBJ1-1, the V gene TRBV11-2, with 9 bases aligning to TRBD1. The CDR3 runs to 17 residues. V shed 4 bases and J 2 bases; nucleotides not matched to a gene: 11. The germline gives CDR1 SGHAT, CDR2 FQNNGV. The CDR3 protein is CASSWKTGQGPNTEAFF. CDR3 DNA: TGTGCCAGCAGCTGGAAAACGGGACAGGGACCTAACACTGAAGCTTTCTTT.

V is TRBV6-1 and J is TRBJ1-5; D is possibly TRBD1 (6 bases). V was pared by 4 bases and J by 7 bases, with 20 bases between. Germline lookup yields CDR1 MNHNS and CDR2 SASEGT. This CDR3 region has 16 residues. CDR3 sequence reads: CASSGRDTRSRQPQHF. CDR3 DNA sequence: TGTGCCAGCAGTGGCCGGGACACGCGTTCAAGGCAGCCCCAGCATTTT.

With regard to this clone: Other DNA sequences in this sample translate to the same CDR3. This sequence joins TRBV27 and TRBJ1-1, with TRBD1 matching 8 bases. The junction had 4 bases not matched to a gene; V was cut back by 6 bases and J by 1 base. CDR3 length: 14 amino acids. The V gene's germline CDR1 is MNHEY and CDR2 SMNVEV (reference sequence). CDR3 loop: CASSRQGRNTEAFF. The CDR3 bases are TGTGCCAGCAGCCGACAGGGGCGGAACACTGAAGCTTTCTTT.

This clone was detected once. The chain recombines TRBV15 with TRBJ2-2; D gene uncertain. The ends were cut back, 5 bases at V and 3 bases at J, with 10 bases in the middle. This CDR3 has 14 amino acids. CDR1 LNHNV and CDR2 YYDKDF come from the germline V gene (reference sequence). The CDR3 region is CATSPNRDTGELFF. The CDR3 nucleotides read TGTGCCACCAGCCCTAATCGGGACACCGGGGAGCTGTTTTTT.

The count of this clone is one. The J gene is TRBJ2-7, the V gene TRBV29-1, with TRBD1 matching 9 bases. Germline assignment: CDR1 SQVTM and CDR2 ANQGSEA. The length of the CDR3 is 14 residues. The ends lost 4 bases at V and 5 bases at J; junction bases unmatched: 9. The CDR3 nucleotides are TGCAGCGTTGCCGGGGACAGGGTCGGGAACGAGCAGTACTTC. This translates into CSVAGDRVGNEQYF.